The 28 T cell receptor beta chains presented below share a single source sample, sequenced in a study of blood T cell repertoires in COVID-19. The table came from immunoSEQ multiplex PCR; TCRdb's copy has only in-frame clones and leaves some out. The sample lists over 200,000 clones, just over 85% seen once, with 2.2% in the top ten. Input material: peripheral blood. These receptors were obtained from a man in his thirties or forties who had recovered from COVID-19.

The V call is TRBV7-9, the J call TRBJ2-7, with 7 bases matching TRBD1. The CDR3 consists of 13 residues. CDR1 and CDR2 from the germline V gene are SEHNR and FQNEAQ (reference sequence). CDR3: CVTGEEWNYEQYF. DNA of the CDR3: TGTGTTACAGGGGAAGAGTGGAACTACGAGCAGTACTTC.

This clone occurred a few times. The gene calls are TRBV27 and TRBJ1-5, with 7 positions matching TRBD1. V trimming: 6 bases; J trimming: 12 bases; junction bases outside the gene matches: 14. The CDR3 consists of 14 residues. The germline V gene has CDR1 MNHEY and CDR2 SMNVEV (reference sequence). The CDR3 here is CASRSAPTGHNQHF. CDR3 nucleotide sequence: TGTGCCAGCAGGTCGGCCCCGACAGGGCATAACCAGCATTTT.

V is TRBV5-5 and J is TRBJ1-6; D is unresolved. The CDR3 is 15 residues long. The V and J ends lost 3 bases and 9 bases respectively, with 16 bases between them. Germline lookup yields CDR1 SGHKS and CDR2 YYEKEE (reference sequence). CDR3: CASSSGWTGGSPLHF. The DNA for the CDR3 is TGTGCCAGCAGCTCGGGGTGGACGGGTGGTTCACCCCTCCACTTT. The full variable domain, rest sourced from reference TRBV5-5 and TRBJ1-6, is DAGVTQSPTHLIKTRGQQVTLRCSPISGHKSVSWYQQVLGQGPQFIFQYYEKEERGRGNFPDRFSARQFPNYSSELNVNALLLGDSALYLCASSSGWTGGSPLHFGNGTRLTVT.

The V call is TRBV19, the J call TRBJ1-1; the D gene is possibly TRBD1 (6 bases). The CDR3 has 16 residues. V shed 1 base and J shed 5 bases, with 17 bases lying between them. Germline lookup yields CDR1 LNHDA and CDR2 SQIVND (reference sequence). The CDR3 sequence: CASSIGYREKRTEAFF. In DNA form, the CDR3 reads TGTGCCAGTAGTATAGGATACAGGGAAAAAAGAACTGAAGCTTTCTTT.

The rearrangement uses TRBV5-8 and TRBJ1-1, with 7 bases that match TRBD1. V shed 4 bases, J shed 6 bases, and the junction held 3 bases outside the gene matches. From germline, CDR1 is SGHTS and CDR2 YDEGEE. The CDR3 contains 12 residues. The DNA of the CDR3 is TGTGCCAGCAGCCCGACAGGGCCTGAAGCTTTCTTT. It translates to CASSPTGPEAFF. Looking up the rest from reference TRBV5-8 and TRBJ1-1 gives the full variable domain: EAGVTQSPTHLIKTRGQQATLRCSPISGHTSVYWYQQALGLGLQFLLWYDEGEERNRGNFPPRFSGRQFPNYSSELNVNALELEDSALYLCASSPTGPEAFFGQGTRLTVV.

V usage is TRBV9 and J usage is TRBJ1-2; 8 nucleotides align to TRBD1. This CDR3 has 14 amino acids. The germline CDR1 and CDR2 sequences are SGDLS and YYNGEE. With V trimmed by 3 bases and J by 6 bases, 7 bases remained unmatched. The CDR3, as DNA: TGTGCCAGCAGCGAAGGAACAGGGGGTAATGGCTACACCTTC. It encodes CASSEGTGGNGYTF.

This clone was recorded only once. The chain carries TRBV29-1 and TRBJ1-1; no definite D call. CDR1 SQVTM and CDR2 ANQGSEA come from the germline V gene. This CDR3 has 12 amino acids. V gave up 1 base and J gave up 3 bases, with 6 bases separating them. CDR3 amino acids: CSVEAGYTEAFF. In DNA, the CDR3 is TGCAGCGTTGAAGCCGGGTACACTGAAGCTTTCTTT. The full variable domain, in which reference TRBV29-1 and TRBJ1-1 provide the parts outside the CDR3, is SAVISQKPSRDICQRGTSLTIQCQVDSQVTMMFWYRQQPGQSLTLIATANQGSEATYESGFVIDKFPISRPNLTFSTLTVSNMSPEDSSIYLCSVEAGYTEAFFGQGTRLTVV.

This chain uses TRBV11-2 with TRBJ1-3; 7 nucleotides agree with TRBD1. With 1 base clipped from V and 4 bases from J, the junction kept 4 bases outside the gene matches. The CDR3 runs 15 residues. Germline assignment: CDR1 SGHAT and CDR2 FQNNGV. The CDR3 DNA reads TGTGCCAGCAGCTTAGTAGCAGGGGGAGGAAACACCATATATTTT. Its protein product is CASSLVAGGGNTIYF.

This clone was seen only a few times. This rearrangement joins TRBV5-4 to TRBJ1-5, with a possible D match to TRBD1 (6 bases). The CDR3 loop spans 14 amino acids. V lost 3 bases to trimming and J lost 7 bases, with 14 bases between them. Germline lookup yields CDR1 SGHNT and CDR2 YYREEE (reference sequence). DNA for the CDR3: TGTGCCAGCAGCTCCCAGGGGCAGAGGCAGCCCCAGCATTTT. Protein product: CASSSQGQRQPQHF.

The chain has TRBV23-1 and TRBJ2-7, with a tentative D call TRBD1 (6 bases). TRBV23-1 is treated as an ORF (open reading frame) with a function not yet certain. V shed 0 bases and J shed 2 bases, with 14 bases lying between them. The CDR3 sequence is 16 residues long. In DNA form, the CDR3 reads TGCGCCAGCAGTCAATCGTGGTACAGGGTGGCCTACGAGCAGTACTTC. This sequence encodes CASSQSWYRVAYEQYF.

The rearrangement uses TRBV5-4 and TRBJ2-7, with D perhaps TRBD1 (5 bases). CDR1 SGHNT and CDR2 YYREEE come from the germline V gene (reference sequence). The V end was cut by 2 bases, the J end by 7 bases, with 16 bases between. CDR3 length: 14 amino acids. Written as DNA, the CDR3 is TGTGCCAGCAGCTTTGGTGCTAGTCCAGGGGAGCAGTACTTC. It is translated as CASSFGASPGEQYF.

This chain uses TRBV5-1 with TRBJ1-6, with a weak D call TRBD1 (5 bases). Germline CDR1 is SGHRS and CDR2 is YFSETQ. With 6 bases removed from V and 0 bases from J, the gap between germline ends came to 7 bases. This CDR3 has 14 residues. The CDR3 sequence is CASKQGSYNSPLHF. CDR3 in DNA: TGCGCCAGCAAGCAGGGCTCCTATAATTCACCCCTCCACTTT.

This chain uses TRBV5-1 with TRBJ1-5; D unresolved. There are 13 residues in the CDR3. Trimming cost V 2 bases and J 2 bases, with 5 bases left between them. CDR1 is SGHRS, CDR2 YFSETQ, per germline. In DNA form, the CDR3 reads TGCGCCAGCAGCTTTCTCGGCAATCAGCCCCAGCATTTT. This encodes CASSFLGNQPQHF.

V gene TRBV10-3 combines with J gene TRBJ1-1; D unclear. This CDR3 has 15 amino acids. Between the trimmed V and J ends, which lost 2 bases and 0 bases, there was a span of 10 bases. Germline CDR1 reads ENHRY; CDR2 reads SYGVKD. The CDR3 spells CAISEGGSMNTEAFF. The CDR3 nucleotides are TGTGCCATCAGTGAGGGAGGCTCTATGAACACTGAAGCTTTCTTT.

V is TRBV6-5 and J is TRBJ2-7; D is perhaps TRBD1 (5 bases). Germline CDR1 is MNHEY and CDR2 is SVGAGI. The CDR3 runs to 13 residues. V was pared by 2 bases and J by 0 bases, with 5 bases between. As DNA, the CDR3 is TGTGCCAGCAGTTACGGGGCCTCCTACGAGCAGTACTTC. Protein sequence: CASSYGASYEQYF.

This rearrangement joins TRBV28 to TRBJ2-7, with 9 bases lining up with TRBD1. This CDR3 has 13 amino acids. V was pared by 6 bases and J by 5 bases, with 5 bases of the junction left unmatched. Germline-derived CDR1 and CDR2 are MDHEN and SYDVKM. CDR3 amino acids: CASRRTGAHEQYF. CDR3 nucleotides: TGTGCCAGCAGACGGACAGGGGCCCACGAGCAGTACTTC.

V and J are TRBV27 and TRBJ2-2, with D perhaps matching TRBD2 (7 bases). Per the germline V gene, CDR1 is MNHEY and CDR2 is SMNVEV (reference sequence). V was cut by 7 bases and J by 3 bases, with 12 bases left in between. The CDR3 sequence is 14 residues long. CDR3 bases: TGTGCCAGCACTAGGGGGGGGGACACCGGGGAGCTGTTTTTT. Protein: CASTRGGDTGELFF.

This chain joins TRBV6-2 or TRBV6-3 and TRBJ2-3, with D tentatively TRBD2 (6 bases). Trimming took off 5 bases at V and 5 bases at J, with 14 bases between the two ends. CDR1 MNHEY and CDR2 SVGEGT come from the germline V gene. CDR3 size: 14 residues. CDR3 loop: CASSPPNGGDTQYF. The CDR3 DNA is TGTGCCAGCAGTCCCCCCAACGGGGGAGATACGCAGTATTTT.

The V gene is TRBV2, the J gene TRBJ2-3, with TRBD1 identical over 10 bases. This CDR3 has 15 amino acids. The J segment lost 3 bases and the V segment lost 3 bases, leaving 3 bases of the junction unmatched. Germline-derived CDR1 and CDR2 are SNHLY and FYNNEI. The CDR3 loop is CASSDPGQGTDTQYF. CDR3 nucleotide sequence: TGTGCCAGCAGTGACCCGGGACAGGGGACAGATACGCAGTATTTT. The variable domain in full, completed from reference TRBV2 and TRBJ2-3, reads EPEVTQTPSHQVTQMGQEVILRCVPISNHLYFYWYRQILGQKVEFLVSFYNNEISEKSEIFDDQFSVERPDGSNFTLKIRSTKLEDSAMYFCASSDPGQGTDTQYFGPGTRLTVL.

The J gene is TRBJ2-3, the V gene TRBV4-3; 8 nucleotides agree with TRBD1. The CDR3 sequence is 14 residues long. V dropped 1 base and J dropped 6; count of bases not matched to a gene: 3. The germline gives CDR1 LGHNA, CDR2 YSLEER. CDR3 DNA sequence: TGCGCCAGCAGCCAAGGGCGGACAGGGGATACGCAGTATTTT. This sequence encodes CASSQGRTGDTQYF.

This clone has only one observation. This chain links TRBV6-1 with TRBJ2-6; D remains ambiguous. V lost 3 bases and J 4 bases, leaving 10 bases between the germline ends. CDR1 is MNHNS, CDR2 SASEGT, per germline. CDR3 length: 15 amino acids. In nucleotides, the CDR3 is TGTGCCAGCAGTGACGGTACGACAGGGGCCAACGTCCTGACTTTC. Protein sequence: CASSDGTTGANVLTF.

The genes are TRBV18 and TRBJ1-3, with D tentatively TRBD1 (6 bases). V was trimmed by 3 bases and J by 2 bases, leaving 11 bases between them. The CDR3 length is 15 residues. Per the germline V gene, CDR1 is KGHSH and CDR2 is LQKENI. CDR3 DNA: TGTGCCAGCTCACCTACGACAGGTACTGGAAACACCATATATTTT. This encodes CASSPTTGTGNTIYF.

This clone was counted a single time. As DNA, the CDR3 is TGTGCCAGCGCCCCCAGGGGTAACACTGAAGCTTTCTTT. This codes for CASAPRGNTEAFF. The J gene is TRBJ1-1, the V gene TRBV2; possible D gene TRBD1, 6 bases. Trimming pared 8 bases from V and 2 bases from J, leaving 12 bases between. The germline gives CDR1 SNHLY, CDR2 FYNNEI. The CDR3 is 13 residues long. Complete variable domain (other parts from reference TRBV2 and TRBJ1-1): EPEVTQTPSHQVTQMGQEVILRCVPISNHLYFYWYRQILGQKVEFLVSFYNNEISEKSEIFDDQFSVERPDGSNFTLKIRSTKLEDSAMYFCASAPRGNTEAFFGQGTRLTVV.

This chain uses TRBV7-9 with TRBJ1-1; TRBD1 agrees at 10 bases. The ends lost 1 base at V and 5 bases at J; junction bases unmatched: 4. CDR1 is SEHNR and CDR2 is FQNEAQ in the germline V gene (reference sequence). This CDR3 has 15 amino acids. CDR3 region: CASSLETGGDTEAFF. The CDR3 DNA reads TGTGCCAGCAGCTTAGAGACAGGGGGCGATACTGAAGCTTTCTTT.

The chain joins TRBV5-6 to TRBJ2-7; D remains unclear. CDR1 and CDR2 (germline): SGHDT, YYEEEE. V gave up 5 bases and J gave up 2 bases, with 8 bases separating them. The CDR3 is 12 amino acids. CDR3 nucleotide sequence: TGTGCCAGCAGTTTCAATCCCTACGAGCAGTACTTC. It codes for CASSFNPYEQYF.

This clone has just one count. The CDR3 region has the DNA TGTGCCAGCACGGCGGGGGCGCACGGCGAGCAGTACTTC. This encodes CASTAGAHGEQYF. This rearrangement joins TRBV6-6 to TRBJ2-7; D might be TRBD2 (7 bases). This CDR3 spans 13 amino acids. Trimming shortened V by 7 bases and J by 6 bases, and 16 bases separated the two germline ends. The germline V gene encodes CDR1 MNHNY and CDR2 SVGAGI (reference sequence).

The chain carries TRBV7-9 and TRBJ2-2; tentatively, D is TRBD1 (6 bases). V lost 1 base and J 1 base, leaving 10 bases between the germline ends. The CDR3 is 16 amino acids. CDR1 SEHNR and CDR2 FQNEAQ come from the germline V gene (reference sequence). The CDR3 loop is CASSLVETGNTGELFF. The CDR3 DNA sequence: TGTGCCAGCAGCTTAGTTGAGACAGGGAACACCGGGGAGCTGTTTTTT.

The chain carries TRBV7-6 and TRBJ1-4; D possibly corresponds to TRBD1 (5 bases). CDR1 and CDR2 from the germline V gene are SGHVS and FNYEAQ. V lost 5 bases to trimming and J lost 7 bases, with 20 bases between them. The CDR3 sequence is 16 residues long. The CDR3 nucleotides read TGTGCCAGCAGCACTCAAGAACAGGATAAAGGTGAAAAACTGTTTTTT. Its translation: CASSTQEQDKGEKLFF.